This passage covers 3 T cell receptor beta chains from one sample sequenced in a study of cytomegalovirus exposure and HLA in healthy donors listed by TCRdb under 2017. Libraries were made using the immunoSEQ multiplex PCR assay. The multiplex PCR relied on a mix of 60 forward primers for TCR Vbeta segments and 13 reverse primers for TCR Jbeta segments. The immuneACCESS repertoire file appears here via TCRdb, limited to in-frame rearrangements. These files lack a portion of the clones; in checked studies, under half of the deficit traces to unresolved V genes, and the cause of the others is not known. Across this sample there are a few hundred thousand clones, with over 90% seen only once. Jointly, the top ten make up less than 2% of the sample. Sequenced sample: PBMCs. The receptor set was obtained from a girl aged 2-9 years in good health and CMV-seronegative.

The CDR3 spells CASSLVGGSSYNEQFF. The CDR3 region has the DNA TGTGCCAGCAGCTTGGTAGGCGGTAGCTCCTACAATGAGCAGTTCTTC. The V gene is TRBV5-4, the J gene TRBJ2-1; D unresolved. Germline V gives CDR1 SGHNT, CDR2 YYREEE (reference sequence). This CDR3 spans 16 amino acids. The ends were cut back, 0 bases at V and 0 bases at J, with 10 bases in the middle.

This rearrangement joins TRBV10-3 to TRBJ2-2, with a weak D call TRBD2 (5 bases). With 1 base removed from V and 7 bases from J, the gap between germline ends came to 10 bases. Germline V CDR1 and CDR2: ENHRY, SYGVKD. The CDR3 contains 14 residues. This chain's CDR3 is CAISEFEGNGELFF. In nucleotides, the CDR3 is TGTGCCATCAGTGAGTTCGAGGGTAACGGGGAGCTGTTTTTT.

V is TRBV5-1 and J is TRBJ2-7; 10 bases fit TRBD2. V was pared by 7 bases and J by 4 bases, with 5 bases of the junction left unmatched. This CDR3 has 13 amino acids. Germline lookup yields CDR1 SGHRS and CDR2 YFSETQ. CDR3 nucleotide sequence: TGCGCCAGCTGCCTAGCGGGAGAATACGAGCAGTACTTC. Translating it yields CASCLAGEYEQYF.